This TCR beta chain was sequenced during a study of shared T cell receptors in the human thymus. This clone was counted once. CDR3 length: 13 residues. The ends lost 4 bases at V and 7 bases at J; junction bases unmatched: 4. The germline gives CDR1 MRHNA, CDR2 SNTAGT. TCRdb's copy holds only in-frame clones and misses some; the assay was immunoSEQ multiplex PCR. Found here are hundreds of thousands of clones, around 89% of them singletons; the top ten hold 0.0095% to 0.012%. This same sample was also taken into another study, of human thymus T cells. That report notes: Infants served as donors; they were healthy and Finnish and were having corrective surgery for congenital heart defects. Thymus pieces cut out during corrective heart surgery were the tissue that was used. Related research described thymic repertoires that were highly overlapping among unrelated individuals.

Specimen: thymocytes. The receptor was isolated from a boy under two years old with a congenital heart defect. This chain links TRBV6-4 with TRBJ2-1, with 7 bases aligning to TRBD2. The CDR3 DNA reads as TGTGCCAGCAGTGCCGGGACTATGAATGAGCAGTTCTTC. Translated, it gives CASSAGTMNEQFF.